The 29 T cell receptor beta chains reported below all come from one sample, sequenced in a study of blood T cell repertoires in COVID-19. Profiling relied on immunoSEQ multiplex PCR, and the TCRdb table lists in-frame clones only, not all of them. The sample lists approximately 340,000 clones; around 80% were seen once. Sequencing was done on a sample of peripheral blood. The receptors here all came from a man younger than 45 with active or convalescent COVID-19.

V usage is TRBV7-9 and J usage is TRBJ1-2, with D perhaps matching TRBD1 (5 bases). Trimming shortened V by 2 bases and J by 5 bases, and 12 bases separated the two germline ends. CDR3 length: 14 amino acids. Germline V gene lookup returns CDR1 SEHNR and CDR2 FQNEAQ (reference sequence). The DNA of the CDR3 is TGTGCCAGCAGCTTACAGGGCGGAGGGTATGGCTACACCTTC. Translation gives CASSLQGGGYGYTF.

The chain combines TRBV5-4 with TRBJ1-6; 10 nucleotides agree with TRBD1. This CDR3 spans 16 amino acids. Losses at the gene ends were 4 bases for V and 2 bases for J; bases not matched to a gene: 3. Germline V CDR1 and CDR2: SGHNT, YYREEE (reference sequence). CDR3 loop: CASSPDRGAYNSPLHF. The CDR3 DNA reads as TGTGCCAGCAGCCCGGACAGGGGGGCCTATAATTCACCCCTCCACTTT.

The chain carries TRBV5-1 and TRBJ2-1; TRBD2 agrees at 11 bases. CDR3 length: 13 residues. The trim removed 0 bases at V and 10 bases at J, leaving 0 bases unmatched. Germline CDR1 and CDR2: SGHRS and YFSETQ. The CDR3 loop is CASSLGLAGEQFF. The CDR3 bases are TGCGCCAGCAGCTTGGGACTAGCGGGAGAGCAGTTCTTC.

This clone was observed a single time. The chain carries TRBV5-1 and TRBJ2-2; TRBD2 agrees at 11 bases. The CDR3 spans 14 residues. The germline V gene encodes CDR1 SGHRS and CDR2 YFSETQ. V dropped 9 bases and J dropped 6; count of bases not matched to a gene: 7. CDR3: CATALAGGAGELFF. In DNA form, the CDR3 reads TGCGCCACCGCTCTAGCGGGGGGAGCCGGGGAGCTGTTTTTT.

This clone has a handful of counts. This chain links TRBV7-8 with TRBJ2-2; 12 bases are a match to TRBD2. The CDR3 contains 17 residues. V was pared by 0 bases and J by 7 bases, with 6 bases of the junction left unmatched. The germline CDR1 and CDR2 sequences are SGHVS and FQNEAQ. CDR3 amino acids: CASSLALAGGPVGELFF. Here the CDR3 DNA reads TGTGCCAGCAGCTTAGCGCTAGCGGGAGGGCCGGTCGGGGAGCTGTTTTTT. Complete variable domain (other parts from reference TRBV7-8 and TRBJ2-2): GAGVSQSPRYKVAKRGQDVALRCDPISGHVSLFWYQQALGQGPEFLTYFQNEAQLDKSGLPSDRFFAERPEGSVSTLKIQRTQQEDSAVYLCASSLALAGGPVGELFFGEGSRLTVL.

The V call is TRBV19, the J call TRBJ2-7, with D tentatively TRBD2 (6 bases). V gave up 3 bases and J gave up 7 bases, with 19 bases separating them. Germline V gene sequence: CDR1 LNHDA, CDR2 SQIVND (reference sequence). The CDR3 spans 15 residues. CDR3 amino acids: CASSISASAGSEQYF. DNA for the CDR3: TGTGCCAGTAGTATCTCGGCTAGCGCCGGTAGTGAGCAGTACTTC. The full variable domain, its missing parts supplied by reference TRBV19 and TRBJ2-7, is DGGITQSPKYLFRKEGQNVTLSCEQNLNHDAMYWYRQDPGQGLRLIYYSQIVNDFQKGDIAEGYSVSREKKESFPLTVTSAQKNPTAFYLCASSISASAGSEQYFGPGTRLTVT.

In nucleotides, the CDR3 is TGTGCCAGCAGCCCTGAGGGGGACAGGGGATTCGATGGTTCACCCCTCCACTTT. Residues: CASSPEGDRGFDGSPLHF. J is TRBJ1-6 and V is TRBV9, with 10 bases matching TRBD1. The CDR3 is 18 amino acids. Germline V CDR1 and CDR2: SGDLS, YYNGEE. Trimming removed 4 bases from V and 9 bases from J; junction bases left unmatched: 16.

V usage is TRBV7-7 and J usage is TRBJ2-1; 7 bases are shared with TRBD1. Germline values: CDR1 SSHAT, CDR2 FNYEAQ (reference sequence). This CDR3 region has 13 residues. The trim removed 4 bases at V and 6 bases at J, leaving 3 bases unmatched. CDR3 bases: TGTGCCAGCAGCTATGACAGGGTCAATGAGCAGTTCTTC. Translation: CASSYDRVNEQFF.

This sequence joins TRBV25-1 and TRBJ1-5; 8 bases are a match to TRBD1. The CDR3 sequence is 15 residues long. Trimming cost V 5 bases and J 0 bases; bases outside gene matches: 3. Per the germline V gene, CDR1 is MGHDK and CDR2 is SYGVNS. The CDR3 region is CASSPGGDSNQPQHF. CDR3 sequence (DNA): TGTGCCAGCAGTCCAGGGGGCGATAGCAATCAGCCCCAGCATTTT.

The rearrangement links TRBV2 to TRBJ1-5; no clear D gene. From germline, CDR1 is SNHLY and CDR2 FYNNEI. The CDR3 loop spans 14 amino acids. V gave up 7 bases and J gave up 4 bases, with 14 bases separating them. CDR3 sequence: CASNEQAGNQPQHF. CDR3 nucleotide sequence: TGTGCCAGCAATGAGCAGGCCGGTAATCAGCCCCAGCATTTT.

J is TRBJ2-5 and V is TRBV4-2; 15 bases are shared with TRBD2. Germline assignment: CDR1 LGHNA and CDR2 YNFKEQ. The CDR3 has 16 amino acids. The V segment lost 3 bases and the J segment 5 bases; nucleotides outside the gene matches: 4. This CDR3 reads CASSHNGLAGGETQYF. DNA for the CDR3: TGTGCCAGCAGCCACAACGGACTAGCGGGAGGGGAGACCCAGTACTTC.

The chain links TRBV10-3 to TRBJ1-1; TRBD1 agrees at 11 bases. Germline V gives CDR1 ENHRY, CDR2 SYGVKD. The V and J ends lost 9 bases and 4 bases, in that order; junction bases with no gene match: 4. CDR3 length: 13 residues. In DNA form, the CDR3 reads TGTGCCATACTAGGGACAGGGGGCACTGAAGCTTTCTTT. Translation gives CAILGTGGTEAFF.

The rearrangement uses TRBV7-8 and TRBJ1-5; D remains ambiguous. The CDR3 sequence is 14 residues long. The V end was cut by 1 base, the J end by 3 bases, with 7 bases between. Germline assignment: CDR1 SGHVS and CDR2 FQNEAQ. The CDR3 region is CASSLGGYNQPQHF. In nucleotides, the CDR3 is TGTGCCAGCAGCTTAGGCGGCTACAATCAGCCCCAGCATTTT.

There are a few counts of this clone. The chain employs TRBV6-2 or TRBV6-3 and TRBJ2-6; TRBD1 might be the D (6 bases). This CDR3 spans 18 amino acids. The V gene's germline CDR1 is MNHEY and CDR2 SVGEGT. V was shortened by 3 bases and J by 0 bases, with 15 bases between the two germline ends. In DNA, the CDR3 is TGTGCCAGCAGTTATTTGACAGGCCGTCCCTCTGGGGCCAACGTCCTGACTTTC. This translates into CASSYLTGRPSGANVLTF.

This clone turned up a few times. The chain carries TRBV28 and TRBJ1-1; D possibly corresponds to TRBD1 (6 bases). Trimming left V 3 bases short and J 9 bases short, with 14 bases between. CDR3 length: 13 residues. Germline V CDR1 and CDR2: MDHEN, SYDVKM. CDR3 sequence reads: CASSFGQPVKAFF. CDR3 coding DNA: TGTGCCAGCAGTTTTGGACAGCCCGTCAAAGCTTTCTTT.

This clone came up once. The chain uses TRBV28 and TRBJ2-3; possible D gene TRBD2, 7 bases. The V gene lost 3 bases and the J gene lost 1 base, with 8 bases spanning the gap. This CDR3 has 14 residues. Germline assignment: CDR1 MDHEN and CDR2 SYDVKM. The CDR3 protein is CASSLGGRTDTQYF. Written as DNA, the CDR3 is TGTGCCAGCAGTTTGGGGGGGCGCACAGATACGCAGTATTTT. The full variable domain, with the rest looked up from reference TRBV28 and TRBJ2-3, is DVKVTQSSRYLVKRTGEKVFLECVQDMDHENMFWYRQDPGLGLRLIYFSYDVKMKEKGDIPEGYSVSREKKERFSLILESASTNQTSMYLCASSLGGRTDTQYFGPGTRLTVL.

V and J are TRBV19 and TRBJ1-4, with no clear D. The CDR3 sequence is 16 residues long. From germline, CDR1 is LNHDA and CDR2 SQIVND (reference sequence). Trimming took off 6 bases at V and 0 bases at J, with 14 bases between the two ends. Written as DNA, the CDR3 is TGTGCCAGTAGCCCCCCTAACCGAGCAACTAATGAAAAACTGTTTTTT. Encoded protein: CASSPPNRATNEKLFF.

This clone has a single count. The rearrangement links TRBV30 to TRBJ1-1; TRBD1 agrees at 9 bases. V was clipped by 7 bases and J by 0 bases; unmatched bases: 12. Germline-derived CDR1 and CDR2 are GTSNPN and SVGIG (reference sequence). The CDR3 extends over 16 amino acids. In DNA form, the CDR3 reads TGTGCCTTCCTAGGACAGGGGCTCCCCATGAACACTGAAGCTTTCTTT. Translation gives CAFLGQGLPMNTEAFF.

The CDR3 here is CSPSTSDEQYF. In DNA, the CDR3 is TGCAGTCCTTCGACTAGCGACGAGCAGTACTTC. V is TRBV20-1 and J is TRBJ2-7; 8 bases fit TRBD2. The CDR3 is 11 residues long. The germline gives CDR1 DFQATT, CDR2 SNEGSKA (reference sequence). Trimming cost V 8 bases and J 5 bases; bases outside gene matches: 5.

This clone was counted only a few times. V usage is TRBV9 and J usage is TRBJ2-3; 9 nucleotides align to TRBD1. Germline CDR1 SGDLS, CDR2 YYNGEE. V lost 3 bases and J lost 4; bases outside the gene matches: 3. The CDR3 runs 14 residues. CDR3 residues: CASSETGGADTQYF. CDR3 DNA sequence: TGTGCCAGCAGCGAGACAGGGGGTGCAGATACGCAGTATTTT.

CDR3 bases: TGTGCCAGCTCACCAGGAGACAGGGGAATAATGGAGACCCAGTACTTC. Protein: CASSPGDRGIMETQYF. This chain links TRBV18 with TRBJ2-5, with 8 bases lining up with TRBD1. CDR3 length: 16 residues. J was trimmed by 5 bases and V by 2 bases; bases with no gene match: 10. Germline assignment: CDR1 KGHSH and CDR2 LQKENI.

This clone is termed medium-sized. In DNA form, the CDR3 reads TGTGCCAGCAGCCTAGGGACTAGCGGGGGGAAAGGGGTGGAGCAGTTCTTC. Translating it yields CASSLGTSGGKGVEQFF. The chain has TRBV7-2 and TRBJ2-1, with 15 bases matching TRBD2. This CDR3 region has 17 residues. V dropped 5 bases and J dropped 10; count of bases not matched to a gene: 12. Germline values: CDR1 SGHTA, CDR2 FQGNSA.

The V and J genes are TRBV5-6 and TRBJ1-2; perhaps TRBD1 as D (6 bases). Germline loops: CDR1 SGHDT, CDR2 YYEEEE. Trimming removed 4 bases from V and 4 bases from J, with 11 bases in between. The CDR3 is made up of 13 amino acids. The CDR3 nucleotides are TGTGCCAGCAGCCAGGGGCAGAGCTATGGCTACACCTTC. This encodes CASSQGQSYGYTF.

J is TRBJ1-2 and V is TRBV19; D ambiguous. The CDR3 runs to 16 residues. In germline, CDR1 is LNHDA, CDR2 SQIVND (reference sequence). V was pared by 4 bases and J by 4 bases, with 19 bases between. CDR3 DNA: TGTGCCAGTAGTAGCCGGCCCAGGTCGTCCGCCTATGGCTACACCTTC. Translating gives CASSSRPRSSAYGYTF. The full variable domain, rest sourced from reference TRBV19 and TRBJ1-2, is DGGITQSPKYLFRKEGQNVTLSCEQNLNHDAMYWYRQDPGQGLRLIYYSQIVNDFQKGDIAEGYSVSREKKESFPLTVTSAQKNPTAFYLCASSSRPRSSAYGYTFGSGTRLTVV.

The table lists this clone with a count of one. CDR3: CASSSGTGDPYEQYF. The CDR3 DNA reads TGTGCCAGCAGTTCGGGGACAGGGGACCCTTACGAGCAGTACTTC. The V call is TRBV27, the J call TRBJ2-7, with 10 bases lining up with TRBD1. This CDR3 contains 15 residues. Trimming cost V 4 bases and J 4 bases; bases outside gene matches: 7. The germline V gene encodes CDR1 MNHEY and CDR2 SMNVEV (reference sequence).

The chain links TRBV27 to TRBJ1-6; tentative D call: TRBD1 (5 bases). The germline gives CDR1 MNHEY, CDR2 SMNVEV (reference sequence). The V gene lost 11 bases and the J gene lost 7 bases, with 12 bases spanning the gap. The CDR3 has 12 residues. The CDR3 region is CAGGIGNSPLHF. CDR3 sequence (DNA): TGTGCCGGGGGGATAGGGAATTCACCCCTCCACTTT.

V usage is TRBV5-1 and J usage is TRBJ1-2; possibly TRBD1 for D (6 bases). CDR1 and CDR2 (germline): SGHRS, YFSETQ. This CDR3 comprises 14 residues. The V end was cut by 0 bases, the J end by 8 bases, with 14 bases between. The CDR3 loop reads CASSLERGLGGYTF. Here the CDR3 DNA reads TGCGCCAGCAGCTTGGAAAGGGGGTTAGGCGGCTACACCTTC.

The chain employs TRBV6-5 and TRBJ1-2; the match to TRBD1 covers 7 bases. The V gene's germline CDR1 is MNHEY and CDR2 SVGAGI. Trimming cost V 0 bases and J 7 bases; bases outside gene matches: 8. This CDR3 has 15 amino acids. The CDR3 DNA reads as TGTGCCAGCAGTTACTCGAGAGAGGGGGCGGGTGGCTACACCTTC. Its protein is CASSYSREGAGGYTF.

This clone was seen only once. V usage is TRBV30 and J usage is TRBJ2-1; no clear D gene. CDR1 and CDR2 from the germline V gene are GTSNPN and SVGIG (reference sequence). This CDR3 spans 10 amino acids. V lost 3 bases and J lost 7, with 4 bases in between. The CDR3 loop reads CAWSLNEQFF. For the CDR3, the DNA is TGTGCCTGGAGCTTAAATGAGCAGTTCTTC. The whole variable domain, remainder taken from reference TRBV30 and TRBJ2-1, is SQTIHQWPATLVQPVGSPLSLECTVEGTSNPNLYWYRQAAGRGLQLLFYSVGIGQISSEVPQNLSASRPQDRQFILSSKKLLLSDSGFYLCAWSLNEQFFGPGTRLTVL.